The clone carrying this TCR beta chain was seen a single time. The antigen remains unidentified. This sample was taken from a study of cytomegalovirus exposure and HLA in healthy donors. Study-wide results and caveats: Within the data, a cluster of highly shared sequence variants was likely a sequencing artifact.

PCR amplification relied on 60 Vbeta primers (plus 13 Jbeta primers). TCRdb's table, derived via immunoSEQ multiplex PCR, lists solely in-frame clones and lacks some. The sample consists of 75,000 to 95,000 clones, roughly 86% of them appearing once. The receptor was isolated from a woman younger than 35 in good health and CMV-seropositive. The sequenced material came from PBMCs.

The CDR3 sequence is CASSPVQGLSTNEKLFF. In nucleotides, the CDR3 is TGTGCCAGCTCACCAGTGCAGGGGTTGTCTACTAATGAAAAACTGTTTTTT. This chain joins TRBV18 and TRBJ1-4, with a tentative D call TRBD1 (6 bases). The CDR3 spans 17 residues. Germline CDR1 reads KGHSH; CDR2 reads LQKENI. V lost 2 bases to trimming and J lost 2 bases, with 15 bases between them.